This TCR beta chain was captured by sequencing in a study of Ad26.COV2.S vaccination and SARS-CoV-2 variants. Study background: It was the COV1001 Ad26.COV2.S trial arm that included the donor. Study-wide results and caveats: Comparable non-spike TCR breadth was observed in vaccine and placebo recipients. Possible underestimation of total T cell responses by the TCR breadth and depth analyses was noted. Higher spike-specific TCR breadth was found in vaccine recipients than in placebo recipients.

As for this clone: The antigen remains undetermined. The sample contains more than one DNA sequence encoding this CDR3.

Trimming removed 6 bases from V and 3 bases from J, with 11 bases in between. The CDR3 loop spans 13 amino acids. The treatment was: 15 to 20 received Ad26.COV2.S at low or high dose, single or two shots; about 5 received placebo; per-sample allocation not given. Day 63 following the first vaccine or placebo injection was when the samples were taken. Method: immunoSEQ multiplex PCR; TCRdb's copy keeps in-frame clones and lacks some. This table holds about 350,000 clones, about 88% found once. This specimen consisted of peripheral blood, obtained in a trial of Ad26.COV2.S vaccine versus placebo. The chain has TRBV12-3 or TRBV12-4 and TRBJ1-2, with no clear D. The TCR sequence derives from a person between 18 and 60 years old who received the Ad26.COV2.S COVID-19 vaccine or a placebo. The CDR3 spells CASSLNRDYGYTF. CDR3 nucleotides: TGTGCCAGCAGCCTCAATAGGGACTATGGCTACACCTTC.